This T cell receptor beta chain derives from a study of T-cell reconstitution after alpha-beta-depleted transplantation in children. The trim removed 4 bases at V and 3 bases at J, leaving 5 bases unmatched. Germline values: CDR1 SQVTM, CDR2 ANQGSEA. The CDR3 totals 13 residues. A TCRbeta library incorporating unique molecular identifiers was prepared. In TCRdb, the PCR reads were re-called with MiXCR into one record per CDR3 protein. The sample contains approximately 97,000 distinct CDR3 sequences, under 7% of which appear only once. The receptor comes from a female patient aged 2-9 years who had a stem cell transplant for Fanconi anemia, so the T cells may come from the graft donor. The J gene is TRBJ2-7, the V gene TRBV29-1; 8 positions agree with TRBD1. Material: PBMCs, mostly from graft donor cells, obtained 60 days after TCRalphabeta/CD19-depleted stem cell transplant. The CDR3 DNA follows: TGCAGCGTTGGTCAGGGGGCTAACTACGAGCAGTACTTC. This codes for CSVGQGANYEQYF.